This paragraph covers one TCR beta chain sequence. The data originate from a study of blood T cell repertoires in COVID-19. Study overall: Collection of acute and convalescent COVID-19 samples took place in the United States, Italy and Spain. In each case, the material was cDNA or gDNA derived from T cells, B-cell-depleted T cells, or PBMCs.

Study members were between roughly 18 and 90 years old and lived in 20 to 30 US regions. Cohort 3 donors counted as recovered after two negative PCRs, clearance, or resolved symptoms. Germline assignment: CDR1 LNHDA and CDR2 SQIVND (reference sequence). The CDR3 consists of 16 residues. J was trimmed by 4 bases and V by 5 bases; bases with no gene match: 10. Method: immunoSEQ multiplex PCR; TCRdb's copy keeps in-frame clones and lacks some. This sample has 160,000 or so clones, with more than 70% found just once. The TCR sequence derives from a man aged 40-55 years who had recovered from COVID-19. The V and J genes are TRBV19 and TRBJ1-5, with 8 bases fitting TRBD1. What was sequenced was PBMCs or T cells enriched from blood (not recorded which). CDR3 bases: TGTGCCAGTAGTGGAGACGACAGGGGATTGAATCAGCCCCAGCATTTT. Its protein is CASSGDDRGLNQPQHF.